The rows below give T cell receptor beta chains drawn from one sample of a study of cytomegalovirus exposure and HLA in healthy donors. Sequenced by immunoSEQ multiplex PCR; TCRdb stores in-frame clones only, minus some. The sample has 150,000 or so clones, more than 80% seen once. Input material: PBMCs. Every receptor here comes from a woman between 25 and 40 years old in good health and CMV-seropositive. The CDR3 runs from the conserved cysteine through the conserved F or W. The D gene is left open where the match is weak. The size field is filled for only some rows; it gives once, few, many or a size class.

d_call,clone_size,v_call,j_call,cdr3_length,cdr3_aa,cdr3_nt
TRBD2,-,TRBV25-1,TRBJ2-1,16,CASSDPRGGARNEQFF,TGTGCCAGCAGTGACCCCCGCGGGGGGGCAAGGAATGAGCAGTTCTTC
TRBD1,-,TRBV4-1,TRBJ1-6,18,CASSQLPTGPFPNSPLHF,TGCGCCAGCAGCCAACTGCCGACAGGGCCCTTTCCTAATTCACCCCTCCACTTT
-,-,TRBV7-2,TRBJ1-3,12,CASSFAANTIYF,TGTGCCAGCAGCTTTGCCGCGAACACCATATATTTT
-,-,TRBV5-6,TRBJ2-6,15,CASSLGSSGANVLTF,TGTGCCAGCAGCTTGGGCAGCTCTGGGGCCAACGTCCTGACTTTC
TRBD1,-,TRBV6-5,TRBJ2-2,14,CASSYRGRTGELFF,TGTGCCAGCAGTTACAGGGGGCGTACCGGGGAGCTGTTTTTT
-,-,TRBV4-1,TRBJ2-7,15,CASSPGLARTYEQYF,TGCGCCAGCAGCCCCGGCCTAGCCCGCACCTACGAGCAGTACTTC
-,-,TRBV5-4,TRBJ2-1,16,CASSLPQAVSYNEQFF,TGTGCCAGCAGCTTGCCTCAAGCGGTCTCCTACAATGAGCAGTTCTTC
-,-,TRBV25-1,TRBJ2-5,14,CASSEGLHQETQYF,TGTGCCAGCAGTGAAGGGCTCCACCAAGAGACCCAGTACTTC
TRBD1,-,TRBV5-8,TRBJ1-2,12,CASGPGGGGYTF,TGTGCCAGCGGTCCAGGGGGAGGTGGCTACACCTTC
-,-,TRBV15,TRBJ1-2,14,CATSGSTVNYGYTF,TGTGCCACCAGCGGCTCGACTGTGAACTATGGCTACACCTTC
-,-,TRBV19,TRBJ2-7,14,CASSIGDNSYEQYF,TGTGCCAGTAGTATTGGGGACAATTCCTACGAGCAGTACTTC
TRBD2,-,TRBV5-1,TRBJ2-5,15,CASSDPSGGQETQYF,TGCGCCAGCAGCGACCCTAGCGGGGGGCAAGAGACCCAGTACTTC
-,once,TRBV6-5,TRBJ2-7,11,CAGAGTYEQYF,TGTGCCGGGGCCGGTACCTACGAGCAGTACTTC
TRBD2,-,TRBV15,TRBJ2-3,19,CATSRVLYQRGVGTDTQYF,TGTGCCACCAGCAGAGTCCTGTATCAGCGGGGGGTCGGCACAGATACGCAGTATTTT
TRBD2,-,TRBV5-4,TRBJ2-5,15,CASSFWTSGKETQYF,TGTGCCAGCAGCTTCTGGACTAGCGGGAAGGAGACCCAGTACTTC
-,-,TRBV19,TRBJ2-4,16,CASSRQVLIAKNIQYF,TGTGCCAGTAGTCGGCAGGTACTGATAGCCAAAAACATTCAGTACTTC
-,-,TRBV23-1,TRBJ2-3,14,CARVTGIGTDTQYF,TGCGCCAGGGTGACGGGAATCGGCACAGATACGCAGTATTTT
TRBD2,-,TRBV2,TRBJ2-7,15,CASSGGGGRANEQYF,TGTGCCAGCAGTGGTGGCGGCGGGAGGGCCAACGAGCAGTACTTC
TRBD2,-,TRBV15,TRBJ2-7,17,CATSGSVREGPTYEQYF,TGTGCCACCAGCGGCTCTGTGCGGGAGGGCCCCACCTACGAGCAGTACTTC
-,-,TRBV4-1,TRBJ1-1,15,CASSPGHTMNTEAFF,TGCGCCAGCAGCCCGGGACATACCATGAACACTGAAGCTTTCTTT
-,-,TRBV5-6,TRBJ2-1,15,CASSRPGSSYNEQFF,TGTGCCAGCAGCCGCCCGGGGAGCTCCTACAATGAGCAGTTCTTC
-,-,TRBV4-1,TRBJ1-4,16,CASSQLGLVTNEKLFF,TGCGCCAGCAGCCAACTGGGGCTGGTAACTAATGAAAAACTGTTTTTT
-,-,TRBV7-9,TRBJ1-5,13,CASSPDGRQPQHF,TGTGCCAGCAGCCCAGACGGCAGGCAGCCCCAGCATTTT
TRBD1,-,TRBV5-4,TRBJ1-1,14,CASSWDRFNTEAFF,TGTGCCAGCAGCTGGGACAGGTTCAACACTGAAGCTTTCTTT
-,-,TRBV9,TRBJ1-2,14,CASSPSGANYGYTF,TGTGCCAGCAGTCCCAGTGGAGCTAACTATGGCTACACCTTC
-,-,TRBV18,TRBJ1-6,15,CASSPTTGRGAPLHF,TGTGCCAGCTCACCGACGACAGGCCGTGGGGCACCCCTCCACTTT
-,-,TRBV6-5,TRBJ2-5,15,CASSWAESGPGTQYF,TGTGCCAGCAGTTGGGCCGAAAGCGGCCCGGGAACCCAGTACTTC
TRBD1,-,TRBV7-3,TRBJ1-2,13,CASSSSGGYGYTF,TGTGCCAGCAGCTCCTCAGGGGGGTATGGCTACACCTTC
TRBD2,many,TRBV28,TRBJ2-5,15,CASRGLAGFFGAQYF,TGTGCCAGCCGGGGACTAGCGGGATTTTTTGGGGCCCAGTACTTC
TRBD2,-,TRBV5-4,TRBJ2-3,19,CASTNSPSGIERGTDTQYF,TGTGCCAGCACCAATTCCCCTAGCGGGATCGAACGGGGCACAGATACGCAGTATTTT
TRBD1,-,TRBV28,TRBJ2-7,14,CASSFRGRRYEQYF,TGTGCCAGCAGTTTCAGGGGGCGCCGGTACGAGCAGTACTTC
-,-,TRBV5-8,TRBJ2-5,14,CASSLGLRGGTQYF,TGTGCCAGCAGCTTAGGGCTCAGAGGAGGGACCCAGTACTTC
-,-,TRBV29-1,TRBJ2-2,16,CSVAVKQGSDTGELFF,TGCAGCGTTGCTGTAAAGCAGGGGTCCGACACCGGGGAGCTGTTTTTT
TRBD1,-,TRBV5-1,TRBJ1-2,15,CASSRLGQGAYGYTF,TGCGCCAGCAGCCGGCTCGGACAGGGGGCCTATGGCTACACCTTC
-,-,TRBV28,TRBJ2-2,16,CAPSPPRGSNTGELFF,TGTGCCCCGAGTCCCCCCAGAGGATCGAACACCGGGGAGCTGTTTTTT
-,-,TRBV12-2,TRBJ2-2,24,CASRLAEANFGTGATNGSTGELFF,-
-,-,TRBV9,TRBJ2-1,15,CASSVVGGTYNEQFF,TGTGCCAGCAGCGTAGTAGGAGGCACATACAATGAGCAGTTCTTC